These 30 T cell receptor beta chains originate from one sample sequenced in a study of identical twins. MiXCR, applied by TCRdb to the 5' RACE reads, yields one record per CDR3 protein. In the table there are 450,000 or so distinct CDR3 sequences, around 14% of which are singletons. This sample was also put to use in a study of yellow fever vaccine responses in identical twins.

Sequenced sample: CD4+ T cells sorted from blood. These receptors were obtained from a woman between 18 and 29 years old in good health.

The V and J genes are TRBV29-1 and TRBJ2-7, with a weak D call TRBD2 (6 bases). From germline, CDR1 is SQVTM and CDR2 ANQGSEA. The CDR3 consists of 14 residues. V gave up 7 bases and J gave up 3 bases, with 19 bases separating them. The chain's CDR3 is CSGSPGLPDYEQYF. CDR3 sequence (DNA): TGCAGCGGCTCCCCGGGACTGCCTGACTACGAGCAGTACTTC.

The V call is TRBV2, the J call TRBJ2-3; 8 bases align to TRBD1. The CDR3 runs to 13 residues. Trimming at V came to 5 bases and at J to 6 bases, leaving 4 bases not matched to a gene. Germline V CDR1 and CDR2: SNHLY, FYNNEI. CDR3 sequence: CASSPDRADTQYF. The CDR3 bases are TGTGCCAGCAGTCCGGACAGGGCCGATACGCAGTATTTT.

This clonotype was counted a single time. The rearrangement joins TRBV6-1 to TRBJ2-5, with 11 positions matching TRBD1. Looked up from germline, CDR1 is MNHNS and CDR2 is SASEGT. The CDR3 totals 15 residues. Germline trimming cut 6 bases from V and 1 base from J; bases unmatched to any gene: 4. CDR3 sequence: CASSPGTGGQETQYF. CDR3 coding DNA: TGTGCCAGCAGCCCCGGGACAGGGGGCCAAGAGACCCAGTACTTC.

This clonotype was counted between two and nine times. V gene TRBV20-1 combines with J gene TRBJ1-6, with D possibly being TRBD1 (6 bases). The V end was cut by 6 bases, the J end by 7 bases, with 16 bases between. The CDR3 runs 14 residues. Germline CDR1 reads DFQATT; CDR2 reads SNEGSKA (reference sequence). The CDR3 protein is CSARSRGANSPLHF. In DNA, the CDR3 is TGCAGTGCCCGTTCCAGGGGAGCGAATTCACCCCTCCACTTT.

This sequence joins TRBV20-1 and TRBJ2-1; 8 nucleotides match TRBD2. CDR3 length: 19 amino acids. J gave up 0 bases and V 2 bases, and 15 bases lay outside the gene matches. Germline V gives CDR1 DFQATT, CDR2 SNEGSKA (reference sequence). The CDR3 sequence: CSARQGLAGQSSSYNEQFF. The CDR3 DNA follows: TGCAGTGCTAGACAGGGGCTAGCGGGCCAGTCGAGCTCCTACAATGAGCAGTTCTTC.

The rearrangement joins TRBV5-1 to TRBJ2-3; D may be TRBD1 (6 bases). Germline V lookup: CDR1 SGHRS, CDR2 YFSETQ. The CDR3 has 16 amino acids. The V end was cut by 9 bases, the J end by 2 bases, with 22 bases between. CDR3 region: CAKGNPGHRNTDTQYF. DNA of the CDR3: TGCGCCAAAGGAAACCCGGGACACCGTAACACAGATACGCAGTATTTT. The whole variable domain, remainder taken from reference TRBV5-1 and TRBJ2-3, is KAGVTQTPRYLIKTRGQQVTLSCSPISGHRSVSWYQQTPGQGLQFLFEYFSETQRNKGNFPGRFSGRQFSNSRSEMNVSTLELGDSALYLCAKGNPGHRNTDTQYFGPGTRLTVL.

The V and J genes are TRBV4-2 and TRBJ2-4; D gene uncertain. Germline V CDR1 and CDR2: LGHNA, YNFKEQ. V lost 4 bases to trimming and J lost 9 bases, with 10 bases between them. The CDR3 loop spans 12 amino acids. The CDR3 coding sequence is TGTGCCAGCAGCCCCGATAAGACCATTCAGTACTTC. It codes for CASSPDKTIQYF.

The V and J genes are TRBV10-1 and TRBJ1-1; D call uncertain. Germline V gene data show CDR1 as WNHNN and CDR2 as SYGVQD (reference sequence). The CDR3 runs 15 residues. V lost 3 bases, J lost 0 bases, and 11 bases lay in between. In DNA, the CDR3 is TGCGCCAGCAGTGATACCGACACATTGAACACTGAAGCTTTCTTT. Protein: CASSDTDTLNTEAFF.

V gene TRBV6-6 combines with J gene TRBJ1-3; maybe TRBD1 (5 bases). V lost 6 bases and J 3 bases, leaving 9 bases between the germline ends. This CDR3 comprises 13 residues. Germline-derived CDR1 and CDR2 are MNHNY and SVGAGI (reference sequence). The CDR3 sequence: CASRRDLGNTIYF. CDR3 nucleotide sequence: TGTGCCAGCAGGAGGGACCTTGGAAACACCATATATTTT.

CDR3 bases: TGTGCCAGCAGCAAGACAGGGACAACCTACGAGCAGTACTTC. This translates into CASSKTGTTYEQYF. The chain recombines TRBV5-4 with TRBJ2-7, with 7 bases that match TRBD1. V shed 4 bases, J shed 2 bases, and the junction held 6 bases outside the gene matches. The CDR3 is made up of 14 amino acids. Germline V CDR1 and CDR2: SGHNT, YYREEE (reference sequence).

V usage is TRBV20-1 and J usage is TRBJ2-5, with TRBD1 matching over 10 bases. J lost 3 bases, V lost 3 bases, and 10 bases had no gene match. Germline CDR1 DFQATT, CDR2 SNEGSKA (reference sequence). The CDR3 contains 16 residues. CDR3 bases: TGCAGTGCTAGCAGGTGGGACAGGGGCGACAAAGAGACCCAGTACTTC. Its translation is CSASRWDRGDKETQYF.

The gene calls are TRBV10-2 and TRBJ1-1; weak D call: TRBD1 (6 bases). The CDR3 has 17 amino acids. Germline CDR1 WSHSY, CDR2 SAAADI. The V gene lost 6 bases and the J gene lost 4 bases, with 24 bases spanning the gap. The CDR3 loop reads CASSGVLSGQGTTEAFF. CDR3 nucleotide sequence: TGCGCCAGCAGCGGAGTCTTGAGTGGTCAGGGGACCACTGAAGCTTTCTTT.

The J gene is TRBJ1-1, the V gene TRBV7-9; D unresolved. CDR3 length equals 15 residues. The germline V gene has CDR1 SEHNR and CDR2 FQNEAQ (reference sequence). V lost 5 bases to trimming and J lost 1 base, with 14 bases between them. CDR3 sequence reads: CASSRNGVENTEAFF. CDR3 DNA sequence: TGTGCCAGCAGCCGGAATGGGGTGGAGAACACTGAAGCTTTCTTT. Filled out from reference TRBV7-9 and TRBJ1-1, the complete variable domain reads DTGVSQNPRHKITKRGQNVTFRCDPISEHNRLYWYRQTLGQGPEFLTYFQNEAQLEKSRLLSDRFSAERPKGSFSTLEIQRTEQGDSAMYLCASSRNGVENTEAFFGQGTRLTVV.

The table lists this clonotype with a few counts. The chain links TRBV12-3 or TRBV12-4 to TRBJ2-2; TRBD1 agrees at 7 bases. Germline trimming cut 8 bases from V and 6 bases from J; bases unmatched to any gene: 6. This CDR3 contains 13 residues. CDR3 nucleotide sequence: TGTGCCAGCGACCGGACAGGCGCCGGGGAGCTGTTTTTT. Residues: CASDRTGAGELFF.

This clonotype was seen at least ten times. J is TRBJ2-1 and V is TRBV7-9, with TRBD2 as a possible D gene (6 bases). In germline, CDR1 is SEHNR, CDR2 FQNEAQ (reference sequence). The V and J ends lost 5 bases and 9 bases respectively, with 14 bases between them. The CDR3 length is 13 residues. The CDR3: CASSPREMVEQFF. In DNA, the CDR3 is TGTGCCAGCAGCCCACGGGAGATGGTTGAGCAGTTCTTC.

This clonotype has more than one count but fewer than ten. This sequence joins TRBV4-3 and TRBJ2-2; 13 bases line up with TRBD2. This CDR3 is 18 amino acids long. CDR1 and CDR2 from the germline V gene are LGHNA and YSLEER. The V gene end was trimmed by 0 bases and the J gene end by 1 base; junction bases not matched to a gene: 2. The CDR3 DNA sequence: TGCGCCAGCAGCCAAGAACTAGCGGGAGGGAGGAACACCGGGGAGCTGTTTTTT. Its protein product is CASSQELAGGRNTGELFF.

This clonotype was counted only a few times. The gene calls are TRBV20-1 and TRBJ2-5; D remains ambiguous. The CDR3 sequence is 13 residues long. The germline CDR1 and CDR2 sequences are DFQATT and SNEGSKA (reference sequence). Trimming stripped 0 bases from V and 9 bases from J, with 14 bases between. The chain's CDR3 is CSARDFSGTAQYF. DNA of the CDR3: TGCAGTGCTAGAGATTTCTCAGGCACGGCCCAGTACTTC.

In this sample, this clonotype turned up a few times. The chain uses TRBV3-1 and TRBJ2-4, with 9 bases that match TRBD1. CDR3 length equals 15 residues. V trimming: 2 bases; J trimming: 8 bases; junction bases outside the gene matches: 7. Germline CDR1 is LGHDT and CDR2 is YNNKEL (reference sequence). The CDR3 is CASSQPRTGVYIQYF. CDR3 nucleotides: TGTGCCAGCAGCCAACCCCGGACAGGGGTGTACATTCAGTACTTC.

The V call is TRBV24-1, the J call TRBJ2-3, with 13 bases matching TRBD2. The CDR3 extends over 17 amino acids. J was trimmed by 7 bases and V by 2 bases; bases with no gene match: 8. From germline, CDR1 is KGHDR and CDR2 SFDVKD. For the CDR3, the DNA is TGTGCCACCAGTGATTCCTCACTAGCGGGGGGGCCGAATACGCAGTATTTT. The encoded protein is CATSDSSLAGGPNTQYF.

This clonotype has more than one count but fewer than ten. The chain uses TRBV7-9 and TRBJ2-5, with no clear D. CDR3 size: 13 residues. V was shortened by 5 bases and J by 1 base, with 8 bases between the two germline ends. Germline V lookup: CDR1 SEHNR, CDR2 FQNEAQ (reference sequence). The CDR3 sequence: CASSKEVQETQYF. The CDR3 bases are TGTGCCAGCAGCAAAGAAGTCCAAGAGACCCAGTACTTC.

In its sample, this clonotype was seen a few times. The chain has TRBV3-1 and TRBJ2-7; D is unresolved. This CDR3 contains 16 residues. Trimming took 1 base from V and 0 from J, leaving 13 bases between them. CDR1 and CDR2 from the germline V gene are LGHDT and YNNKEL (reference sequence). The CDR3 protein is CASSQGSPRSSYEQYF. The DNA for the CDR3 is TGTGCCAGCAGCCAAGGGTCCCCACGGAGCTCCTACGAGCAGTACTTC.

The chain links TRBV7-2 to TRBJ2-1, with D possibly being TRBD1 (6 bases). This CDR3 contains 13 residues. Germline V gene data show CDR1 as SGHTA and CDR2 as FQGNSA. Trimming removed 5 bases at V and 5 bases at J, with 10 bases between. For the CDR3, the DNA is TGTGCCAGCAGCCGAGGGACAAACAATGAGCAGTTCTTC. Translated, it gives CASSRGTNNEQFF.

The gene calls are TRBV7-2 and TRBJ2-2; TRBD1 agrees at 9 bases. CDR1 is SGHTA, CDR2 FQGNSA, per germline. V was pared by 5 bases and J by 4 bases, with 5 bases of the junction left unmatched. The CDR3 contains 15 residues. DNA of the CDR3: TGTGCCAGCAGCGGCCGGACAGGGGTCACCGGGGAGCTGTTTTTT. Translated, it gives CASSGRTGVTGELFF.

This clonotype was detected only a few times. The chain joins TRBV20-1 to TRBJ2-7; 10 bases line up with TRBD1. This CDR3 is built from 12 residues. V gave up 6 bases and J gave up 7 bases; unmatched junction bases: 6. The germline CDR1 and CDR2 sequences are DFQATT and SNEGSKA (reference sequence). The CDR3 DNA follows: TGCAGTGCGTTGACAGGGGGCCAGGAGCAGTACTTC. It translates to CSALTGGQEQYF.

This clonotype was seen repeatedly, ten times or more. The chain has TRBV10-3 and TRBJ2-1; no firm D call. Germline V CDR1 and CDR2: ENHRY, SYGVKD. V lost 5 bases and J lost 0, with 11 bases in between. This CDR3 spans 15 amino acids. DNA of the CDR3: TGTGCCATCAGTTCAGACGGAAGCTCCTACAATGAGCAGTTCTTC. Residues: CAISSDGSSYNEQFF.

This clonotype was counted a few times. The rearrangement links TRBV28 to TRBJ2-3, with unresolved D. The CDR3 has 13 residues. V was shortened by 4 bases and J by 5 bases, with 10 bases between the two germline ends. Germline V lookup: CDR1 MDHEN, CDR2 SYDVKM. CDR3 in amino acids: CASSSPVLDTQYF. For the CDR3, the DNA is TGTGCCAGCAGTTCCCCCGTACTAGATACGCAGTATTTT.

V and J are TRBV7-9 and TRBJ2-3; D not certain. The germline gives CDR1 SEHNR, CDR2 FQNEAQ (reference sequence). The CDR3 has 16 amino acids. Trimming took 0 bases from V and 1 from J, leaving 11 bases between them. CDR3 loop: CASSLAATLRTDTQYF. The DNA of the CDR3 is TGTGCCAGCAGCTTAGCTGCTACCCTTCGCACAGATACGCAGTATTTT.

This sequence joins TRBV15 and TRBJ2-1, with 9 bases aligning to TRBD2. The CDR3 sequence is 15 residues long. Germline V gene sequence: CDR1 LNHNV, CDR2 YYDKDF (reference sequence). J gave up 1 base and V 5 bases, and 3 bases lay outside the gene matches. The CDR3 DNA sequence: TGTGCCACCAGCCCGGGACTAGCATCCTACAATGAGCAGTTCTTC. Amino acids: CATSPGLASYNEQFF. Looking up the rest from reference TRBV15 and TRBJ2-1 gives the full variable domain: DAMVIQNPRYQVTQFGKPVTLSCSQTLNHNVMYWYQQKSSQAPKLLFHYYDKDFNNEADTPDNFQSRRPNTSFCFLDIRSPGLGDTAMYLCATSPGLASYNEQFFGPGTRLTVL.

The chain uses TRBV9 and TRBJ1-5; maybe TRBD1 (5 bases). The CDR3 is made up of 14 amino acids. Trimming cost V 0 bases and J 6 bases, with 10 bases left between them. Germline V gene sequence: CDR1 SGDLS, CDR2 YYNGEE. The CDR3 here is CASSVGGVGQPQHF. The CDR3 bases are TGTGCCAGCAGCGTAGGGGGGGTGGGTCAGCCCCAGCATTTT.

The chain is built from TRBV5-1 and TRBJ2-7; the D gene is possibly TRBD2 (5 bases). The CDR3 covers 13 residues. Germline-derived CDR1 and CDR2 are SGHRS and YFSETQ. V lost 7 bases to trimming and J lost 0 bases, with 11 bases between them. CDR3 region: CASSDSVSYEQYF. The DNA for the CDR3 is TGCGCCAGCTCGGACTCGGTCTCCTACGAGCAGTACTTC.